This T cell receptor beta chain was retrieved from a study of CD8 T cells in ankylosing spondylitis (dated by TCRdb to 2016 to 2017). For the wider study: To find TCR variants linked to disease, the study profiled T cell receptor beta repertoires in ankylosing spondylitis patients and healthy donors. The full study cohort was made up of about two dozen ankylosing spondylitis patients and about a hundred healthy donors. Samples of peripheral blood were taken, and for ankylosing spondylitis patients, synovial fluid was collected as well.

The CDR3, cysteine through phenylalanine, is 11 amino acids long. CDR3 DNA is the only sequence kept; it has 33 bases, read in frame from the first base. The V and J ends are trimmed by 8 bases and 9 bases, leaving 11 bases between them. The germline V gene (reference sequence) gives CDR1 as SEHNR and CDR2 as FQNEAQ. On this clonotype itself: Its antigen remains unidentified. Within one base of it there is no much larger clone, and no base qualities were kept.

The full study reports these points: Some motif variants were previously reported in synovial fluid and blood of reactive arthritis patients, suggesting common disease-initiation mechanisms. Blood from ankylosing spondylitis patients appeared to be characterized by a TCR beta motif composed of under 10 highly homologous amino acid variants. The disease-linked clones were reported to be significantly enriched in matched synovial fluid samples from ankylosing spondylitis patients. The disease-linked clones showed a CD8+ phenotype and occurred at relatively low frequencies in peripheral blood.

Data came from an Illumina HiSeq 2500. TCR beta libraries were prepared by quantitative 5'-RACE with molecular barcodes. In the original analysis: A new computational method based on a probabilistic model of VDJ rearrangement was used to identify disease-linked TCR variants. Starting from the raw public reads, TCRdb applied fastp trimming at Q25, assembled clones with MiXCR and retained in-frame beta chains. Each CDR3 protein gets just one entry, which takes the most common genes and DNA from the rows behind it. TCRdb assigned the V and J calls; the authors' analysis was not used. This sample comprises about 250,000 distinct CDR3 sequences, under 8.5% of them detected only once. Approximately 4.8% of the sample lies in the top ten.

The chain uses TRBV7-9 and TRBJ2-1; D gene: possibly TRBD1, on 6 matching bases. This receptor was taken from a female donor with ankylosing spondylitis or in good health (not recorded which). The sequencing input was blood, either unsorted or a sorted T cell fraction (not recorded which). CDR3 reads: CASGEGGEQFF. Read as DNA, the sequence is TGTGCCAGCGGAGAAGGGGGTGAGCAGTTCTTC.